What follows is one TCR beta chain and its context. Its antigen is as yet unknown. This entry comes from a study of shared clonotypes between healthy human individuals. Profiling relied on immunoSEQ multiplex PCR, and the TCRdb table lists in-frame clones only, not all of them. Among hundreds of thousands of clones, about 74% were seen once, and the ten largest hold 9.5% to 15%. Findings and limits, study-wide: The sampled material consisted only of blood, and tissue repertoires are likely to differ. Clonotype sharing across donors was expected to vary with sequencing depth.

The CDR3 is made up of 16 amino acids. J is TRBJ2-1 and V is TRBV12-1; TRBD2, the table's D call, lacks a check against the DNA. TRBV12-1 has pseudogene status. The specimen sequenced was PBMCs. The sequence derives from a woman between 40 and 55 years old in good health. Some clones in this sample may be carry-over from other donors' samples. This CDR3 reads CASSFRGLERWNEQFF. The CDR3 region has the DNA TGTGCCAGCAGCTTCCGGGGACTAGAGAGATGGAATGAGCAGTTCTTC.